This T cell receptor beta chain is drawn from a study of technical replicates of blood from a handful of donors. Sequencing was performed with immunoSEQ multiplex PCR; in TCRdb, only in-frame clones are kept and a portion is missing. The top ten clones hold under 0.5% of a sample with about 79,000 clones, about nine tenths of them seen once. Only one count was recorded for this clone. This CDR3 spans 15 amino acids. The germline V gene has CDR1 MNHNS and CDR2 SASEGT. Trimming left V 2 bases short and J 5 bases short, with 13 bases between. The sample was T cells isolated from PBMCs. The TCR originated in a human donor in good health. Some clones in this sample may be carry-over from other donors' samples. V is TRBV6-1 and J is TRBJ2-1, with D possibly being TRBD2 (7 bases). The CDR3 reads CASSERGGKNNEQFF. CDR3 coding DNA: TGTGCCAGCAGTGAAAGGGGGGGGAAGAACAATGAGCAGTTCTTC.